The present T cell receptor (beta chain) was sequenced within a study of shared clonotypes between healthy human individuals. General study points: Despite large depth, rarefaction showed incomplete sorted-subset sequencing. Of the naive CD4 clonotypes, roughly 5.5% were shared across four donors.

V lost 6 bases and J lost 3; bases outside the gene matches: 9. The CDR3 covers 15 residues. Germline V lookup: CDR1 SNHLY, CDR2 FYNNEI. A note on this clone: Antigen: not known.

On sorted subsets, replicate PCRs used roughly 190 ng DNA, or 25,000 to 35,000 T cell genomes. Assay used: immunoSEQ multiplex PCR; TCRdb lists only in-frame clones, some missing. The sample yields over a million clones, about 77% seen once. This rearrangement joins TRBV2 to TRBJ2-5; 8 bases fit TRBD2. Material: memory CD4+ T cells sorted from blood. Indicated subset: CD45RA-negative fraction. This receptor was obtained from a man younger than 35 in good health. The CDR3 loop is CASRTSGGPEETQYF. For the CDR3, the DNA is TGTGCCAGCAGGACCTCGGGGGGGCCGGAAGAGACCCAGTACTTC. Full variable domain (rest looked up from reference TRBV2 and TRBJ2-5): EPEVTQTPSHQVTQMGQEVILRCVPISNHLYFYWYRQILGQKVEFLVSFYNNEISEKSEIFDDQFSVERPDGSNFTLKIRSTKLEDSAMYFCASRTSGGPEETQYFGPGTRLLVL.